The clone carrying this T cell receptor beta chain showed up just a few times. The antigen is not known. The sample belongs to a study of T cell responses to AZD1222 COVID-19 vaccine. Notes on the study in general: Just a handful of AZD1222 recipients were seropositive at baseline. Spike-specific TCR breadth and depth grew following two AZD1222 doses.

CDR3 size: 14 residues. Germline lookup yields CDR1 SGHNT and CDR2 YYREEE (reference sequence). With 4 bases clipped from V and 2 bases from J, the junction kept 6 bases outside the gene matches. The repertoire was sequenced with immunoSEQ multiplex PCR; TCRdb's copy has only in-frame clones and lacks some. The sample has more than 100,000 clones, 80% to 90% seen once; the top ten hold under 3.5%. The clonotype was recovered from an adult in good health. This chain connects TRBV5-4 to TRBJ2-7; 7 bases map to TRBD1. Material: peripheral blood, obtained on day 0 of AZD1222 vaccination. The CDR3 DNA reads as TGTGCCAGCAGCCATGTTGACAGGGCCTACGAGCAGTACTTC. It yields the protein CASSHVDRAYEQYF.